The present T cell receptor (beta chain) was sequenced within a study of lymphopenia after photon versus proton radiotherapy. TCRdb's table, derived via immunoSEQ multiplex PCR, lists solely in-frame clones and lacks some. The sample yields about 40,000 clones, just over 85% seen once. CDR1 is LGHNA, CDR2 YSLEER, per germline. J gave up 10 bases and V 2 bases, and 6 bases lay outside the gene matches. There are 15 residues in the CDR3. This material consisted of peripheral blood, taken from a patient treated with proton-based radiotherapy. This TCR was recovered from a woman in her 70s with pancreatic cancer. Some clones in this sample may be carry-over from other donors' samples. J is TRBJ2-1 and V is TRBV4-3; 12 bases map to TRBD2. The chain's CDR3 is CASSQRLAGDSEQFF. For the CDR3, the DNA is TGCGCCAGCAGCCAAAGACTAGCGGGAGATTCCGAGCAGTTCTTC.